Presented here are 4 T cell receptor beta chains from one specimen sequenced in a study of cytomegalovirus exposure and HLA in healthy donors. Researchers ran the PCR with 60 Vbeta and 13 Jbeta primers. Assay used: immunoSEQ multiplex PCR; TCRdb lists only in-frame clones, some missing. Of about 270,000 clones detected, around two thirds appear once; the ten largest clones hold around 2%. Sample: PBMCs. The source of these receptors is a female donor in good health and CMV-seronegative.

The genes are TRBV27 and TRBJ1-2; D is uncertain. The CDR3 contains 15 residues. V lost 0 bases, J lost 4 bases, and 12 bases lay in between. The germline V gene has CDR1 MNHEY and CDR2 SMNVEV (reference sequence). Written as DNA, the CDR3 is TGTGCCAGCAGTTTATCGAGATTATCAGGCTATGGCTACACCTTC. It encodes CASSLSRLSGYGYTF.

This chain joins TRBV13 and TRBJ1-6; tentatively, D is TRBD1 (6 bases). Germline assignment: CDR1 PRHDT and CDR2 FYEKMQ (reference sequence). The CDR3 loop spans 15 amino acids. With 5 bases removed from V and 7 bases from J, the gap between germline ends came to 15 bases. CDR3 DNA sequence: TGTGCCAGCAGCCTAGAAACAGGGTGGAATTCACCCCTCCACTTT. This gives the protein CASSLETGWNSPLHF.

CDR3 in amino acids: CASSLGLPNEQFF. CDR3 DNA sequence: TGTGCCAGCAGCTTAGGACTCCCTAATGAGCAGTTCTTC. The V call is TRBV7-6, the J call TRBJ2-1; D not resolved. Germline CDR1 reads SGHVS; CDR2 reads FNYEAQ. Trimming shortened V by 1 base and J by 7 bases, and 8 bases separated the two germline ends. This CDR3 spans 13 amino acids.

The V and J genes are TRBV9 and TRBJ2-7; the match to TRBD1 covers 10 bases. The germline CDR1 and CDR2 sequences are SGDLS and YYNGEE. The CDR3 contains 15 residues. With V trimmed by 4 bases and J by 3 bases, 7 bases remained unmatched. Here the CDR3 DNA reads TGTGCCAGCAGCCCACGACAGGGGGCAAACTACGAGCAGTACTTC. Its protein is CASSPRQGANYEQYF.